This TCR beta chain was recorded in a study of beta chain features in type 1 diabetes. Sequencing targeted expressed TCRB transcripts, as all isolated RNA had been reverse transcribed. Clones were sequenced by immunoSEQ multiplex PCR, and TCRdb holds only the in-frame ones, with some missing. Here the sample spans about half a million clones, 10% to 12% being singletons. The ends were cut back, 3 bases at V and 8 bases at J, with 20 bases in the middle. The CDR3 spans 15 residues. Germline V gene data show CDR1 as SGHRS and CDR2 as YFSETQ. The sequenced material came from naive CD4+ T cells from blood. The chain carries TRBV5-1 and TRBJ1-1; D is possibly TRBD1 (5 bases). The source of this sequence is a woman between 18 and 29 years old in good health. The CDR3 sequence is CASSYGDASGGEAFF. Written as DNA, the CDR3 is TGCGCCAGCAGCTATGGCGACGCGAGTGGGGGAGAAGCTTTCTTT.